This T cell receptor beta chain was recorded in a study of T-cell reconstitution after alpha-beta-depleted transplantation in children. This clonotype was recorded a few times. Its antigen is not identified. Unique molecular identifiers were built into the TCRbeta library. TCRdb re-called the PCR reads through MiXCR, storing one row per CDR3 protein. The data show about 120,000 distinct CDR3 sequences, with under 25% seen just once and about 10% held by the top ten. Whole-study findings and limits: Elevated TCRbeta diversity at day 60 was traced, in some patients, to surviving recipient T cells and thymic progenitors. Expanded graft clones numbering several hundred reportedly gave rise to alpha-beta T cells about two months after transplant. One year post-transplant, T-cell counts and diversity were largely derived from T cells produced anew.

Sequencing used PBMCs, mostly from graft donor cells, obtained 180 days after TCRalphabeta/CD19-depleted stem cell transplant. This receptor was obtained from a male patient between 2 and 9 years old who had a stem cell transplant for chronic granulomatous disease, so the T cells may come from the graft donor.

This CDR3 reads CSAHLDYPSTDTQYF. DNA of the CDR3: TGCAGTGCTCACCTGGACTACCCTAGCACAGATACGCAGTATTTT. V gene TRBV20-1 combines with J gene TRBJ2-3; D is possibly TRBD2 (6 bases). The CDR3 runs to 15 residues. V dropped 5 bases and J dropped 0 bases, with 15 bases sitting between them. Germline CDR1 reads DFQATT; CDR2 reads SNEGSKA (reference sequence).